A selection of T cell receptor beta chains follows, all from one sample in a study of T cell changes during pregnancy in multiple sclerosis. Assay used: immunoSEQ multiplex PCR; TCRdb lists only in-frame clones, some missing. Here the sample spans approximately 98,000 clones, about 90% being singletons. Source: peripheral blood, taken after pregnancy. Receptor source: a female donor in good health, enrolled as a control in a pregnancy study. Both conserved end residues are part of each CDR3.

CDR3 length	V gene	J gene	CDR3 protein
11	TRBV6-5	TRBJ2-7	CASSSLYEQYF
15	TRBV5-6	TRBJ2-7	CASTVGLAGAREQYF
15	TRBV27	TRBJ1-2	CASRDPGRRRGGYTF
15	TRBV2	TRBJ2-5	CASSRGTGLQETQYF
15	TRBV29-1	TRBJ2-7	CSVVGLTASSYEQYF
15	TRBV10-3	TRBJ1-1	CAIKEQGAGGTEAFF
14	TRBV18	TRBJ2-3	CASSLATSTDTQYF
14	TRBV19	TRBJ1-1	CASTITGGPTEAFF
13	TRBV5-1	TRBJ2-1	CASSLGPSNEQFF
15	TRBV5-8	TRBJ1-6	CASSLAGQGITPLHF
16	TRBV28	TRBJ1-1	CASSLSWGVRNTEAFF
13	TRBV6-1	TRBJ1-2	CASSPGQDYGYTF
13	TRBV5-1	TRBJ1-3	CASKRDSGNTIYF
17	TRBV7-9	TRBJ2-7	CASSHGGSGYHRSEQYF
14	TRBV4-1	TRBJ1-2	CASSQAGIGGGYTF
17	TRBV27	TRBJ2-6	CASSLSTGLRGANVLTF
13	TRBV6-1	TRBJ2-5	CASEPGQGVKQYF
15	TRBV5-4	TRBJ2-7	CASSLDSDYMFEQYF
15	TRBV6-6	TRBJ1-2	CASSYPETGVWGYTF
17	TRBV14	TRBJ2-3	CASSQALGTYSTDTQYF
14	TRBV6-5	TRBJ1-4	CASRKGDRDEKLFF
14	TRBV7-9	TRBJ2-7	CASSLSRFRGEQYF
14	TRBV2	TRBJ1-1	CASSVGLGNTEAFF
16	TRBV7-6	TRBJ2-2	CASRPTSGGTPGELFF
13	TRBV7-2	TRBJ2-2	CASSFSVAGELFF
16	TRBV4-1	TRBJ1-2	CASSQEGAAPLYGYTF
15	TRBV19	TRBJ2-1	CASSPGTGESDEQFF
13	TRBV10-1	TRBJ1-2	CASSQGANYGYTF
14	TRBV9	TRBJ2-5	CASSVGGGRETQYF
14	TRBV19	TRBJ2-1	CASSMGSSYNEQFF
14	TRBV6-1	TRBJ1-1	CASSATGPATEAFF
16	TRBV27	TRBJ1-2	CASSLSHRASNYGYTF
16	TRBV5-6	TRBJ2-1	CASSLGRGRAYNEQFF
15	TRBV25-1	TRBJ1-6	CASSESGAVNSPLHF
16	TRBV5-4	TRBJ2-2	CASSLSGQENTGELFF
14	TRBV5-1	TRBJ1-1	CASSVGQMNTEAFF
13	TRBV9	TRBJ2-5	CASSAGGAETQYF
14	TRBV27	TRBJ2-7	CASRILGRSYEQYF
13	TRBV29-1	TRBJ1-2	CSVAGGPSDGYTF
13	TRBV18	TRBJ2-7	CASSPEGLREQYF
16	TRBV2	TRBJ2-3	CATRDRGLTSTDTQYF
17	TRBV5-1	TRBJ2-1	CASSPIPGQGYFNEQFF
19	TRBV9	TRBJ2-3	CASSVGGSGGSSSTDTQYF
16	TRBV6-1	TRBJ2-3	CASSETSGGWADTQYF
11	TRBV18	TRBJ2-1	CASSPLVVQFF
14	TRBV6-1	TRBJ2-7	CASSEYEAPYEQYF
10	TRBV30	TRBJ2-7	CACGARAQYF
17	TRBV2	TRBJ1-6	CASSKGTGPRGNSPLHF
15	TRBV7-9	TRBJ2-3	CASSIPGLAGNTQYF
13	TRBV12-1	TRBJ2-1	CASSPGKNNEQFF
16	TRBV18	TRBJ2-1	CASSPAGTSGKNEQFF
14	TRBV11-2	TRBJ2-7	CASAVGGSMGGQYF
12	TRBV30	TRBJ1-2	CAWSRGGIGYTF